Detailed here is one T cell receptor beta chain. The sample comes from a study of blood T cell repertoires in COVID-19. About the research overall: Samples came from the United States, Italy and Spain, spanning acute and convalescent COVID-19.

Per germline, CDR1 LNHDA and CDR2 SQIVND (reference sequence). Trimming removed 2 bases from V and 1 base from J, with 10 bases in between. The CDR3 loop spans 15 amino acids. Original handling: Reference gene primer amplification in the assay estimated nucleated cell counts. The table came from immunoSEQ multiplex PCR; TCRdb's copy has only in-frame clones and leaves some out. The DNA gave D and trimming, while V, J and clone size come from that table. The sample has over 150,000 clones; roughly nine tenths are singletons. Specimen: peripheral blood. The chain recombines TRBV19 with TRBJ2-3, with D perhaps TRBD2 (6 bases). This receptor was taken from a man in his fifties with acute or convalescent COVID-19. The DNA of the CDR3 is TGTGCCAGTAGTATAACTGGGACTGGCACAGATACGCAGTATTTT. Translating gives CASSITGTGTDTQYF.